Each of the 26 T cell receptor beta chains below was sequenced from the same sample in a study of cytomegalovirus exposure and HLA in healthy donors. PCR primers comprised 60 Vbeta and 13 Jbeta primers. Repertoires were generated with immunoSEQ multiplex PCR, while TCRdb's copy carries only in-frame clones and drops some. The data hold 220,000 or so clones, with approximately 80% observed a single time. Sequenced material: PBMCs. These receptors all stem from a male donor in good health and CMV-seronegative.

This clone was observed once. This chain joins TRBV27 and TRBJ2-7, with TRBD2 identical over 7 bases. V lost 3 bases to trimming and J lost 7 bases; unmatched junction nucleotides: 9. CDR1 and CDR2 (germline): MNHEY, SMNVEV (reference sequence). The CDR3 extends over 14 amino acids. In nucleotides, the CDR3 is TGTGCCAGCAGTTTTACGGGGATACTAGCGGAGCAGTACTTC. Protein: CASSFTGILAEQYF.

The V and J genes are TRBV27 and TRBJ2-7, with 7 bases identical to TRBD2. The CDR3 length is 14 residues. Per the germline V gene, CDR1 is MNHEY and CDR2 is SMNVEV (reference sequence). The V and J ends lost 4 bases and 4 bases, in that order; junction bases with no gene match: 7. This chain's CDR3 is CASSWAGSGYEQYF. The CDR3, as DNA: TGTGCCAGCAGTTGGGCCGGTAGCGGGTACGAGCAGTACTTC.

V gene TRBV19 combines with J gene TRBJ2-7; the match to TRBD2 covers 12 bases. This CDR3 spans 16 amino acids. J was trimmed by 4 bases and V by 2 bases; bases with no gene match: 6. The germline gives CDR1 LNHDA, CDR2 SQIVND (reference sequence). The CDR3 region is CASSILSTSGRYEQYF. The CDR3 nucleotides read TGTGCCAGTAGTATACTCAGCACTAGCGGGAGGTACGAGCAGTACTTC.

This chain links TRBV29-1 with TRBJ2-1; D is perhaps TRBD1 (6 bases). The CDR3 spans 12 residues. Germline-derived CDR1 and CDR2 are SQVTM and ANQGSEA. V was cut by 8 bases and J by 5 bases, with 13 bases left in between. CDR3 residues: CSHGDTHNEQFF. CDR3 DNA: TGCAGCCACGGGGACACCCACAATGAGCAGTTCTTC.

J is TRBJ2-7 and V is TRBV11-2, with D possibly being TRBD2 (5 bases). Trimming took off 0 bases at V and 3 bases at J, with 6 bases between the two ends. The CDR3 consists of 13 residues. Germline values: CDR1 SGHAT, CDR2 FQNNGV. Here the CDR3 reads CASSLEGSYEQYF. CDR3 nucleotide sequence: TGTGCCAGCAGCTTAGAGGGGAGCTACGAGCAGTACTTC.

The chain carries TRBV18 and TRBJ1-2; D is uncertain. This CDR3 region has 17 residues. V lost 2 bases to trimming and J lost 2 bases, with 18 bases between them. The germline V gene encodes CDR1 KGHSH and CDR2 LQKENI. CDR3 DNA sequence: TGTGCCAGCTCACCAAGAGAGGTTAGAACACCGAACTATGGCTACACCTTC. Translating gives CASSPREVRTPNYGYTF.

The rearrangement links TRBV6-6 to TRBJ2-5, with a tentative D call TRBD1 (6 bases). Germline values: CDR1 MNHNY, CDR2 SVGAGI (reference sequence). This CDR3 has 16 residues. With 2 bases removed from V and 2 bases from J, the gap between germline ends came to 15 bases. CDR3 residues: CASSYPPGAVQETQYF. For the CDR3, the DNA is TGTGCCAGCAGTTACCCACCAGGGGCAGTTCAAGAGACCCAGTACTTC.

The chain carries TRBV9 and TRBJ2-1; 7 bases map to TRBD2. The CDR3 is made up of 15 amino acids. From germline, CDR1 is SGDLS and CDR2 YYNGEE. After removal of 0 bases from V and 8 bases from J, the junction contained 8 bases not matched to a gene. As DNA, the CDR3 is TGTGCCAGCAGCGTAGGGCCGGGAGGTACTTATGAGCAGTTCTTC. It translates to CASSVGPGGTYEQFF.

This sequence joins TRBV27 and TRBJ1-2, with 7 nucleotides matching TRBD1. The V gene end was trimmed by 2 bases and the J gene end by 4 bases; junction bases not matched to a gene: 4. The germline gives CDR1 MNHEY, CDR2 SMNVEV (reference sequence). CDR3 length: 14 residues. CDR3: CASSLGGQTYGYTF. The DNA for the CDR3 is TGTGCCAGCAGTTTAGGGGGACAGACCTATGGCTACACCTTC.

J is TRBJ2-1 and V is TRBV27, with a tentative D call TRBD2 (6 bases). CDR3 size: 14 residues. V dropped 2 bases and J dropped 5 bases, with 10 bases sitting between them. The germline V gene has CDR1 MNHEY and CDR2 SMNVEV (reference sequence). CDR3 coding DNA: TGTGCCAGCAGTTTAAGGACTAAAAACAATGAGCAGTTCTTC. Translation gives CASSLRTKNNEQFF.

The chain is built from TRBV5-6 and TRBJ2-1; D possibly corresponds to TRBD1 (6 bases). The CDR3 has 15 amino acids. Germline lookup yields CDR1 SGHDT and CDR2 YYEEEE. With 2 bases removed from V and 0 bases from J, the gap between germline ends came to 9 bases. The CDR3 DNA is TGTGCCAGCAGCTTCGACAGGAGCTCCTACAATGAGCAGTTCTTC. Encoded protein: CASSFDRSSYNEQFF.

This chain uses TRBV6-1 with TRBJ2-1; TRBD1 matches 7 bases. Germline V gene sequence: CDR1 MNHNS, CDR2 SASEGT. The CDR3 has 15 amino acids. The V segment lost 3 bases and the J segment 3 bases; nucleotides outside the gene matches: 5. The CDR3 nucleotides are TGTGCCAGCAGTGATCTAGGGGGCCGCTACAATGAGCAGTTCTTC. Translation: CASSDLGGRYNEQFF.

The chain employs TRBV5-6 and TRBJ1-2, with D tentatively TRBD1 (6 bases). Per the germline V gene, CDR1 is SGHDT and CDR2 is YYEEEE. The CDR3 totals 14 residues. The V and J ends lost 0 bases and 4 bases respectively, with 10 bases between them. In DNA form, the CDR3 reads TGTGCCAGCAGCTTGGGGACAGTACCCTATGGCTACACCTTC. Its protein product is CASSLGTVPYGYTF.

This clone occurred a few times. The chain uses TRBV6-5 and TRBJ1-1; D unclear. Per the germline V gene, CDR1 is MNHEY and CDR2 is SVGAGI. This CDR3 contains 13 residues. Trimming stripped 4 bases from V and 1 base from J, with 7 bases between. Here the CDR3 reads CASSFTANTEAFF. The CDR3 nucleotides read TGTGCCAGCAGTTTTACAGCGAACACTGAAGCTTTCTTT.

This sequence joins TRBV19 and TRBJ2-1; 7 bases fit TRBD1. CDR1 LNHDA and CDR2 SQIVND come from the germline V gene (reference sequence). The junction had 2 bases not matched to a gene; V was cut back by 0 bases and J by 6 bases. This CDR3 region has 14 residues. The CDR3 bases are TGTGCCAGTAGTATAGAAGCAGGGGGCAATGAGCAGTTCTTC. The encoded protein is CASSIEAGGNEQFF.

This clone was seen only a few times. The rearrangement uses TRBV30 and TRBJ2-7, with a tentative D call TRBD1 (6 bases). Trimming stripped 2 bases from V and 6 bases from J, with 14 bases between. The germline CDR1 and CDR2 sequences are GTSNPN and SVGIG (reference sequence). CDR3 length: 13 residues. The CDR3: CAWSFRGPGEQYF. CDR3 coding DNA: TGTGCCTGGAGTTTCAGGGGTCCGGGCGAGCAGTACTTC.

Notes on this clone: A junction boundary mismatches the germline segment, possibly from a read error. The V and J genes are TRBV7-9 and TRBJ2-7; tentatively, D is TRBD1 (5 bases). This CDR3 spans 11 amino acids. CDR1 is SEHNR, CDR2 FQNEAQ, per germline (reference sequence). CDR3 sequence: CSSSLEGAQYF. The DNA of the CDR3 is TGTTCCAGCAGCTTGGAAGGGGCCCAGTACTTC.

The chain couples TRBV5-6 to TRBJ2-7, with D perhaps matching TRBD2 (5 bases). V was shortened by 5 bases and J by 3 bases, with 18 bases between the two germline ends. Looked up from germline, CDR1 is SGHDT and CDR2 is YYEEEE. CDR3 length: 15 residues. Here the CDR3 DNA reads TGTGCCAGCAGAGACGGCTTAGCGACCTTCTACGAGCAGTACTTC. Translation gives CASRDGLATFYEQYF.

The rearrangement uses TRBV10-2 and TRBJ2-3; D gene uncertain. Trimming shortened V by 0 bases and J by 2 bases, and 6 bases separated the two germline ends. The CDR3 loop spans 14 amino acids. Germline values: CDR1 WSHSY, CDR2 SAAADI. The CDR3 DNA is TGCGCCAGCAGTGAGTCACTACCCACAGATACGCAGTATTTT. Translating gives CASSESLPTDTQYF.

J is TRBJ1-5 and V is TRBV10-2; 7 bases map to TRBD1. This CDR3 has 17 amino acids. Germline lookup yields CDR1 WSHSY and CDR2 SAAADI. V dropped 2 bases and J dropped 3; count of bases not matched to a gene: 10. CDR3 in DNA: TGCGCCAGCAGTGAGGGGCCAGGGGGTATCATCAATCAGCCCCAGCATTTT. It encodes CASSEGPGGIINQPQHF.

This chain uses TRBV4-1 with TRBJ2-5; 13 positions agree with TRBD2. V lost 3 bases and J lost 2; bases outside the gene matches: 12. The CDR3 covers 19 residues. In germline, CDR1 is MGHRA, CDR2 YSYEKL. This CDR3 reads CASSHSGTSGKTWQETQYF. The CDR3, as DNA: TGCGCCAGCAGCCATTCCGGGACTAGCGGGAAAACATGGCAAGAGACCCAGTACTTC.

The rearrangement joins TRBV29-1 to TRBJ2-1, with 9 bases lining up with TRBD1. This CDR3 region has 14 residues. Germline CDR1 reads SQVTM; CDR2 reads ANQGSEA. The J segment lost 4 bases and the V segment lost 5 bases, leaving 6 bases of the junction unmatched. CDR3 sequence (DNA): TGCAGCGTTTCGGGACAGGGTTTATACAATGAGCAGTTCTTC. Its translation is CSVSGQGLYNEQFF.

V usage is TRBV5-1 and J usage is TRBJ1-6; D is unresolved. CDR1 and CDR2 (germline): SGHRS, YFSETQ. V dropped 0 bases and J dropped 7 bases, with 11 bases sitting between them. The CDR3 extends over 15 amino acids. The CDR3 DNA is TGCGCCAGCAGCTTGGGTCCGGGAGAAAATTCACCCCTCCACTTT. This gives the protein CASSLGPGENSPLHF.

This clone was recorded only once. This chain connects TRBV29-1 to TRBJ2-1; TRBD2 agrees at 7 bases. V trimming: 3 bases; J trimming: 5 bases; junction bases outside the gene matches: 10. The CDR3 sequence is 15 residues long. The germline gives CDR1 SQVTM, CDR2 ANQGSEA. CDR3 sequence: CSVEGPSSGNNEQFF. CDR3 coding DNA: TGCAGCGTTGAGGGTCCCTCTAGCGGTAACAATGAGCAGTTCTTC.

This clone showed up just once. Here the CDR3 DNA reads TGCAGCGTTGCCTTGCTATCTGAAGCTTTCTTT. It specifies CSVALLSEAFF. The genes are TRBV29-1 and TRBJ1-1; D gene ambiguous. With 4 bases removed from V and 6 bases from J, the gap between germline ends came to 9 bases. This CDR3 comprises 11 residues. Per the germline V gene, CDR1 is SQVTM and CDR2 is ANQGSEA. Using reference TRBV29-1 and TRBJ1-1 for the parts outside the CDR3, the full variable domain is SAVISQKPSRDICQRGTSLTIQCQVDSQVTMMFWYRQQPGQSLTLIATANQGSEATYESGFVIDKFPISRPNLTFSTLTVSNMSPEDSSIYLCSVALLSEAFFGQGTRLTVV.

This clone has more than one count but fewer than ten. The CDR3 DNA reads as TGTGCCTGGAGCGGCTGGGGCTTTGGGGCTGAAGCTTTCTTT. Translated: CAWSGWGFGAEAFF. This chain connects TRBV30 to TRBJ1-1; tentative D call: TRBD1 (5 bases). The CDR3 runs to 14 residues. Germline lookup yields CDR1 GTSNPN and CDR2 SVGIG (reference sequence). V was pared by 3 bases and J by 6 bases, with 17 bases between. The entire variable domain, with the rest obtained from reference TRBV30 and TRBJ1-1, is as follows: SQTIHQWPATLVQPVGSPLSLECTVEGTSNPNLYWYRQAAGRGLQLLFYSVGIGQISSEVPQNLSASRPQDRQFILSSKKLLLSDSGFYLCAWSGWGFGAEAFFGQGTRLTVV.